Listed below are T cell receptor beta chains from one sample, sequenced in a study of CD8+ T cells in alopecia areata. The repertoire was sequenced with immunoSEQ multiplex PCR; TCRdb's copy has only in-frame clones and lacks some. The sample has around 190,000 clones; 56% are singletons. Input material: CD8+ T cells sorted from blood. The receptors originated from a human donor in good health. Each CDR3 is given with its conserved first and last residue. D genes are given only for firm matches. Clone size is not always given. Where it is, it says once, few, many or a class for expanded clones.

cdr3_aa: CASSQGDPMIYGYTF
cdr3_nt: TGTGCCAGCAGCCAAGGGGACCCGATGATCTATGGCTACACCTTC
j_call: TRBJ1-2
v_call: TRBV14
d_call: -
clone_size: -

cdr3_aa: CAWSVQEVSGANVLTF
cdr3_nt: TGTGCCTGGAGTGTACAGGAAGTCTCTGGGGCCAACGTCCTGACTTTC
j_call: TRBJ2-6
v_call: TRBV30
d_call: -
clone_size: once

cdr3_aa: CSVVAGWGEQYF
cdr3_nt: TGCAGCGTTGTAGCAGGATGGGGCGAGCAGTACTTC
j_call: TRBJ2-7
v_call: TRBV29-1
d_call: -
clone_size: -

cdr3_aa: CASSGDGRATEAFF
cdr3_nt: TGTGCCAGCAGCGGGGATGGGAGGGCCACTGAAGCTTTCTTT
j_call: TRBJ1-1
v_call: TRBV5-4
d_call: -
clone_size: -

cdr3_aa: CASSVDGTEAFF
cdr3_nt: TGTGCCAGCAGCGTAGATGGGACTGAAGCTTTCTTT
j_call: TRBJ1-1
v_call: TRBV9
d_call: -
clone_size: -

cdr3_aa: CASSDAGTEAFF
cdr3_nt: TGTGCCAGCAGTGATGCAGGGACTGAAGCTTTCTTT
j_call: TRBJ1-1
v_call: TRBV2
d_call: -
clone_size: few

cdr3_aa: CASRVDRTHYEQYF
cdr3_nt: TGTGCCAGCAGAGTCGACAGGACCCACTACGAGCAGTACTTC
j_call: TRBJ2-7
v_call: TRBV7-2
d_call: -
clone_size: -

cdr3_aa: CASSSFRDSHKETQYF
cdr3_nt: TGCGCCAGCAGCTCGTTCCGGGACAGCCACAAAGAGACCCAGTACTTC
j_call: TRBJ2-5
v_call: TRBV5-1
d_call: TRBD1
clone_size: few

cdr3_aa: CATSGGTANTGELFF
cdr3_nt: TGTGCCACCAGCGGGGGGACAGCGAACACCGGGGAGCTGTTTTTT
j_call: TRBJ2-2
v_call: TRBV15
d_call: -
clone_size: -

cdr3_aa: CSAGRHTGELFF
cdr3_nt: TGCAGCGCTGGACGGCACACCGGGGAGCTGTTTTTT
j_call: TRBJ2-2
v_call: TRBV29-1
d_call: -
clone_size: -

cdr3_aa: CASRRLGYNEQFF
cdr3_nt: TGTGCCAGCAGGCGCCTGGGGTACAATGAGCAGTTCTTC
j_call: TRBJ2-1
v_call: TRBV27
d_call: -
clone_size: -

cdr3_aa: CSAILQGTEAFF
cdr3_nt: TGCAGCGCCATCCTACAGGGGACTGAAGCTTTCTTT
j_call: TRBJ1-1
v_call: TRBV29-1
d_call: TRBD1
clone_size: few

cdr3_aa: CSVPTPEVEAFF
cdr3_nt: TGCAGCGTTCCGACCCCGGAGGTTGAAGCTTTCTTT
j_call: TRBJ1-1
v_call: TRBV29-1
d_call: -
clone_size: -

cdr3_aa: CASSYPTGGIPEAFF
cdr3_nt: TGTGCCAGCAGTTACCCGACAGGGGGTATCCCTGAAGCTTTCTTT
j_call: TRBJ1-1
v_call: TRBV6-6
d_call: TRBD1
clone_size: few

cdr3_aa: CASSYSLAGADIQYF
cdr3_nt: TGTGCCAGCAGTTACTCACTCGCTGGGGCGGACATTCAGTACTTC
j_call: TRBJ2-4
v_call: TRBV6-5
d_call: -
clone_size: few

cdr3_aa: CASSYIPEDYGYTF
cdr3_nt: TGTGCCAGCAGTTACATCCCCGAAGACTATGGCTACACCTTC
j_call: TRBJ1-2
v_call: TRBV6-6
d_call: -
clone_size: few

cdr3_aa: CASSLSGGNYGYTF
cdr3_nt: TGTGCCAGCAGTTTATCGGGAGGGAACTATGGCTACACCTTC
j_call: TRBJ1-2
v_call: TRBV27
d_call: -
clone_size: -

cdr3_aa: CASSNAFLQGRPNQPQHF
cdr3_nt: TGCGCCAGCTCCAATGCCTTTCTTCAGGGGAGACCCAATCAGCCCCAGCATTTT
j_call: TRBJ1-5
v_call: TRBV5-1
d_call: -
clone_size: once

cdr3_aa: CASSEIGRNSNQPQHF
cdr3_nt: TGTGCCAGCAGTGAGATTGGGCGGAATAGCAATCAGCCCCAGCATTTT
j_call: TRBJ1-5
v_call: TRBV27
d_call: -
clone_size: once

cdr3_aa: CSVGQNTEAFF
cdr3_nt: TGCAGCGTCGGACAGAACACTGAAGCTTTCTTT
j_call: TRBJ1-1
v_call: TRBV29-1
d_call: -
clone_size: few

cdr3_aa: CSVEGQGAFF
cdr3_nt: TGCAGCGTTGAAGGTCAGGGAGCTTTCTTT
j_call: TRBJ1-1
v_call: TRBV29-1
d_call: -
clone_size: -

cdr3_aa: CSVERFSRGAYEQYF
cdr3_nt: TGCAGCGTTGAAAGGTTCTCGCGGGGGGCCTACGAGCAGTACTTC
j_call: TRBJ2-7
v_call: TRBV29-1
d_call: TRBD2
clone_size: -

cdr3_aa: CASSLGTGLREAFF
cdr3_nt: TGTGCCAGCAGTCTCGGGACAGGTCTACGTGAAGCTTTCTTT
j_call: TRBJ1-1
v_call: TRBV27
d_call: TRBD1
clone_size: once

cdr3_aa: CASSFWQGSNTDTQYF
cdr3_nt: TGTGCCAGCAGCTTTTGGCAGGGGTCTAACACAGATACGCAGTATTTT
j_call: TRBJ2-3
v_call: TRBV5-4
d_call: -
clone_size: -

cdr3_aa: CASSHFAGMETQYF
cdr3_nt: TGCGCCAGCAGCCACTTCGCGGGGATGGAGACCCAGTACTTC
j_call: TRBJ2-5
v_call: TRBV4-1
d_call: -
clone_size: -

cdr3_aa: CSVGHANTGELFF
cdr3_nt: TGCAGCGTGGGACACGCGAACACCGGGGAGCTGTTTTTT
j_call: TRBJ2-2
v_call: TRBV29-1
d_call: -
clone_size: -

cdr3_aa: CSVDGRTGVGSIEQFF
cdr3_nt: TGCAGCGTTGATGGGAGGACAGGGGTGGGGTCCATTGAGCAGTTCTTC
j_call: TRBJ2-1
v_call: TRBV29-1
d_call: TRBD1
clone_size: -

cdr3_aa: CASSEEDGTDTQYF
cdr3_nt: TGTGCCAGCAGCGAAGAGGATGGGACAGATACGCAGTATTTT
j_call: TRBJ2-3
v_call: TRBV9
d_call: -
clone_size: -

cdr3_aa: CASSEPNRFYEKLFF
cdr3_nt: TGTGCCAGCAGTGAACCAAACAGGTTTTATGAAAAACTGTTTTTT
j_call: TRBJ1-4
v_call: TRBV25-1
d_call: -
clone_size: few

cdr3_aa: CASSLQGAQNIQYF
cdr3_nt: TGTGCCAGCAGCCTACAGGGGGCCCAAAACATTCAGTACTTC
j_call: TRBJ2-4
v_call: TRBV7-9
d_call: TRBD1
clone_size: -

cdr3_aa: CASSPGGRNYGYTF
cdr3_nt: TGTGCCAGCAGTCCAGGGGGCCGAAACTATGGCTACACCTTC
j_call: TRBJ1-2
v_call: TRBV6-5
d_call: TRBD1
clone_size: once

cdr3_aa: CASSSPGLAGDNTQYF
cdr3_nt: TGTGCCAGCAGCTCTCCGGGACTAGCGGGGGATAATACGCAGTATTTT
j_call: TRBJ2-3
v_call: TRBV5-6
d_call: TRBD2
clone_size: few

cdr3_aa: CASSPPLLGGKQFF
cdr3_nt: TGCGCCAGCAGCCCCCCCTTGTTGGGAGGTAAGCAGTTCTTC
j_call: TRBJ2-1
v_call: TRBV4-1
d_call: -
clone_size: -